Reported below is one T cell receptor beta chain. Which antigen it targets is not known. Base quality data are lacking; no much larger clone is found one base away. TCR CDR3 regions were amplified from genomic DNA by multiplex PCR using the deep immunoSEQ assay. Extracted genomic DNA from each cell subset was spread evenly across all wells of several immunoSEQ 96-well plates, with each plate serving as a replicate. For sorted subsets, around 200 ng genomic DNA, equal to 30,000 or so T cell genomes, was loaded into each replicate PCR. Purified libraries were quantified with a Qubit 3.0 fluorometer, sized on a Bioanalyzer 2100, and re-quantified with the KAPA Library Quantification kit. A separate single-read 150-cycle Illumina NextSeq 550 flow cell was used to sequence each immunoSEQ 96-well plate. Regarding the original processing steps: Because the immunoSEQ output included only junctional sequences and no quality scores, the filtering could not be the same as the filtering used for full-length reads. To assign V/J genes and CDR3, sequences were annotated against IMGT germline references using PyIR, a Python wrapper for IgBLAST v1.9. Reads were filtered out if the reads had weak V/J assignments (E-value above 1e-6), no CDR3, stop codons, out-of-frame junctions, or ambiguous translated residues. V3J clonotypes were defined by identical inferred V gene, J gene, and CDR3 amino acid sequence. Percentage overlap between repertoires was calculated by dividing the number of shared unique clonotypes by the size of the smaller repertoire. RTK rarefaction, the Chao1 estimator, and Recon v2.1 estimates of unobserved clonotypes were used to assess repertoire richness. OLGA was used to compute generation probabilities for all TCRbeta clonotypes that the gDNA method yielded from several donors. The immuneACCESS repertoire file appears here via TCRdb, limited to in-frame rearrangements. These files lack a portion of the clones; in checked studies, under half of the deficit traces to unresolved V genes, and the cause of the others is not known. The V and J calls and clone size come from that table; D and trimming were worked out from the DNA. Recorded for this sample are 400,000 or so clones; 96% of them occurred a single time. Approximately 0.3% of the sample rests with the top ten.

This record belongs to a study of shared clonotypes between healthy human individuals (dated by TCRdb to 2018 to 2021). For context, the study as a whole: A few men and two women, aged 18 to 49 years, made up the cohort. For each donor, CD4 naive and CD4 memory were each given three plates, CD8 naive was given two plates, and CD8 memory was given one plate. To estimate repertoire size and how much clonotype sharing occurs between individuals, the study deeply sequenced the blood TCR repertoires of roughly 5 healthy adults. To increase sequencing depth and limit assay-specific biases, different laboratories used diverse techniques to prepare libraries and sequence TCR repertoires. Per donor, leukapheresis produced somewhere between about 0.9 and 9 billion PBMCs. On the study overall, not on this receptor specifically: Pairwise subsampling indicated that sequencing depth was expected to affect the degree of clonotype sharing among donors. Rarefaction of sorted-subset datasets indicated incomplete sequencing despite the large sequencing depth. The small number of donors limited the genetic and exposure-history diversity represented. Larger estimated clonotype richness was generally found for naive subsets than for memory subsets. Across several donors, approximately 4.9% of naive CD4, 3.5% of naive CD8, under 2.5% of memory CD4, and approximately 0.4% of memory CD8 clonotypes were shared. Higher generation probabilities were observed for clonotypes shared by all four sorted-subset donors than for non-shared clonotypes. Sampling was limited to blood, and TCR repertoires in tissue likely differ from TCR repertoires in blood.

The donors were healthy, HIV-negative adults with no recently reported acute infections or vaccinations. Only Caucasian adults living in Nashville, Tennessee, USA were represented among the donors. The CD8 memory samples were a combination of magnetically selected CD45RO+ cells and CCR7-negative CD45RA+ effector memory (TemRA) cells. Blood was collected by leukapheresis, and PBMCs were isolated by Ficoll-Histopaque density gradient centrifugation and then cryopreserved in liquid nitrogen vapor phase. Purity and quantity of every magnetically sorted T cell population were checked by analytical flow cytometry. Each sorted fraction had its genomic DNA isolated and then quantified by UV absorbance on a Nanodrop 2000c. The CDR3, cysteine through phenylalanine, is 17 amino acids long. CDR3 DNA is the only sequence kept; it has 51 bases, read in frame from the first base.

The chain links TRBV21-1 with TRBJ2-2; the table's D gene call, TRBD2, was not cross checked with the DNA. TRBV21-1 is a listed pseudogene. The sequenced material came from memory CD8+ T cells sorted from blood. The cell subset or site tag for this specimen amounts to: CD45RO+ cells pooled with CCR7-negative TemRA cells. The clonotype comes from a man aged 25-45 years in good health. The CDR3: CASSKGIATSGIGELFF. The DNA is TGTGCCAGCAGCAAAGGGATAGCGACTAGCGGGATCGGGGAGCTGTTTTTT.